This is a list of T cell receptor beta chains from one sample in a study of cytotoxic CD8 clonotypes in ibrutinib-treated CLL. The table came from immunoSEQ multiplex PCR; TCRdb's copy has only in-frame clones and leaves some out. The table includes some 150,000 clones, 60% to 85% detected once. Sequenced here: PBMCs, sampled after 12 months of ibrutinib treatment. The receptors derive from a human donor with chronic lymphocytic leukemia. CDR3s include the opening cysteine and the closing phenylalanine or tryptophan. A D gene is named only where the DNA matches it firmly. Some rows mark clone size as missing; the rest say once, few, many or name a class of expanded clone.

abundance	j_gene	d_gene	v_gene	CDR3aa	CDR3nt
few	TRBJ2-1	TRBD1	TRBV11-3	CASSPGTGSLNEQFF	TGTGCCAGCAGCCCAGGGACAGGGTCCCTCAATGAGCAGTTCTTC
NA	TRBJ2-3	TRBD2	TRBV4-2	CASRAREASTDTQYF	TGTGCCAGCAGAGCGCGGGAGGCGAGCACAGATACGCAGTATTTT
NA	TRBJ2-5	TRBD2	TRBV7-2	CASSPLAGVLETQYF	TGTGCCAGCAGCCCGCTAGCGGGAGTTCTAGAGACCCAGTACTTC
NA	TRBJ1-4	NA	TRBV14	CASSQRQGGEKLFF	TGTGCCAGCAGCCAACGGCAGGGAGGGGAAAAACTGTTTTTT
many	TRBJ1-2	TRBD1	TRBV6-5	CASTTGQGRYGYTF	TGTGCCAGCACCACGGGACAGGGGCGCTATGGCTACACCTTC
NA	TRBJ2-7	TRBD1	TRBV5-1	CASRVTGGAYEQYF	TGCGCCAGCAGAGTAACAGGGGGCGCGTACGAGCAGTACTTC
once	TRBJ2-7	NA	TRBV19	CASSPGRFSYEQYF	TGTGCCAGTAGTCCTGGGCGATTTAGTTACGAGCAGTACTTC
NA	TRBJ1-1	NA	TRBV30	CAWGLQADTEAFF	TGTGCCTGGGGGCTCCAGGCGGACACTGAAGCTTTCTTT
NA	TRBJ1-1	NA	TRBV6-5	CASRTGQNTEAFF	TGTGCCAGCAGAACGGGACAGAACACTGAAGCTTTCTTT
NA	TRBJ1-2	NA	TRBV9	CASSEIGGGYGYTF	TGTGCCAGCAGCGAAATAGGAGGCGGCTATGGCTACACCTTC
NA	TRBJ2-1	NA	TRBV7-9	CASNSQGGLGNEQFF	TGTGCCAGCAACTCCCAAGGGGGTTTGGGCAATGAGCAGTTCTTC
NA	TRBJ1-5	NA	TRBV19	CASSPSPNQPQHF	TGTGCCAGTAGCCCGTCCCCAAATCAGCCCCAGCATTTT
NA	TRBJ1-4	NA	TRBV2	CASSSEMGEKLFF	TGTGCCAGCAGTTCTGAGATGGGCGAAAAACTGTTTTTT
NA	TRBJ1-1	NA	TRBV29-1	CSVEQGGSTEAFF	TGCAGCGTTGAACAGGGTGGTAGCACTGAAGCTTTCTTT
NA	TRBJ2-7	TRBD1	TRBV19	CASRVGQGIYEQYF	TGTGCCAGTAGAGTAGGACAGGGGATTTACGAGCAGTACTTC
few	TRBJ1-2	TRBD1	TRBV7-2	CASRRTGGYGYTF	TGTGCCAGCAGGCGGACAGGGGGATATGGCTACACCTTC
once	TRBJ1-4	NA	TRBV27	CASLYNEKLFF	TGTGCCAGCCTATATAATGAAAAACTGTTTTTT
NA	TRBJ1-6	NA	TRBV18	CASSPDSNSPLHF	TGTGCCAGCTCACCCGACTCGAATTCACCCCTCCACTTT
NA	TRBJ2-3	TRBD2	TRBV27	CASSLYSGGATDTQYF	TGTGCCAGCAGTTTATATAGCGGGGGGGCCACAGATACGCAGTATTTT
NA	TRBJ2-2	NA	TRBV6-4	CASSDGPTGELFF	TGTGCCAGCAGTGACGGCCCCACCGGGGAGCTGTTTTTT
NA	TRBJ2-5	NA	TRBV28	CASSLNGLSNQETQYF	TGTGCCAGCAGTTTAAACGGACTCTCGAACCAAGAGACCCAGTACTTC
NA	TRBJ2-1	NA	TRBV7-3	CASSSGVRKFF	TGTGCCAGCAGCTCCGGGGTACGTAAGTTCTTC
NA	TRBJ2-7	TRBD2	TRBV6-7	CASSYAGTSGSSYEQYF	TGTGCCAGCAGTTACGCCGGGACTAGCGGGAGCTCCTACGAGCAGTACTTC
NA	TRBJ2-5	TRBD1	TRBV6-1	CASRGQAYGETQYF	TGTGCCAGCCGTGGACAGGCGTACGGGGAGACCCAGTACTTC
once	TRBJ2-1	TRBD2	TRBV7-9	CASSQGGTYNEQFF	TGTGCCAGCAGCCAGGGAGGGACCTACAATGAGCAGTTCTTC
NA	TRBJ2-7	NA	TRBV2	CATRRSEGWEQYF	TGTGCCACCCGTCGGTCGGAAGGATGGGAGCAGTACTTC
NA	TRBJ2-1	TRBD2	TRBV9	CASSVAFAGGLNNEQFF	TGTGCCAGCAGCGTAGCGTTTGCGGGGGGGCTAAACAATGAGCAGTTCTTC
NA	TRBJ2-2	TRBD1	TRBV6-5	CASSYGGQGNSGELFF	TGTGCCAGCAGTTACGGTGGACAGGGGAACTCCGGGGAGCTGTTTTTT
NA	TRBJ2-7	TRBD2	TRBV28	CASSGGASGTYEQYF	TGTGCCAGCTCCGGAGGGGCTAGCGGGACCTACGAGCAGTACTTC
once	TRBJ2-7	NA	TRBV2	CASRQYEQYF	TGTGCCAGCAGACAATACGAGCAGTACTTC
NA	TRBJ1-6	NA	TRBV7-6	CASSLVKAADSPLHF	TGTGCCAGCAGCTTAGTTAAGGCGGCCGATTCACCCCTCCACTTT
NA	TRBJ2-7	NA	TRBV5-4	CASSSPNEQYF	TGTGCCAGCAGCTCTCCTAACGAGCAGTACTTC
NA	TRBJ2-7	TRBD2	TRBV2	CASSATSGLTYEQYF	TGTGCCAGCAGTGCGACTAGCGGCTTAACCTACGAGCAGTACTTC
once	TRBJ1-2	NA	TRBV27	CASSFGAAENYGYTF	TGTGCCAGCAGTTTCGGGGCAGCCGAGAACTATGGCTACACCTTC
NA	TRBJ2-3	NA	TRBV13	CASSSRTSTDTQYF	TGTGCCAGCAGCTCAAGGACCAGCACAGATACGCAGTATTTT
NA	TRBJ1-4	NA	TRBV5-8	CASSRRADEKLFF	TGTGCCAGCAGCCGTCGGGCGGATGAAAAACTGTTTTTT
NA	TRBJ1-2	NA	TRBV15	CATSRGSIGQLNYGYTF	TGTGCCACCAGCAGAGGATCCATCGGACAGCTTAACTATGGCTACACCTTC